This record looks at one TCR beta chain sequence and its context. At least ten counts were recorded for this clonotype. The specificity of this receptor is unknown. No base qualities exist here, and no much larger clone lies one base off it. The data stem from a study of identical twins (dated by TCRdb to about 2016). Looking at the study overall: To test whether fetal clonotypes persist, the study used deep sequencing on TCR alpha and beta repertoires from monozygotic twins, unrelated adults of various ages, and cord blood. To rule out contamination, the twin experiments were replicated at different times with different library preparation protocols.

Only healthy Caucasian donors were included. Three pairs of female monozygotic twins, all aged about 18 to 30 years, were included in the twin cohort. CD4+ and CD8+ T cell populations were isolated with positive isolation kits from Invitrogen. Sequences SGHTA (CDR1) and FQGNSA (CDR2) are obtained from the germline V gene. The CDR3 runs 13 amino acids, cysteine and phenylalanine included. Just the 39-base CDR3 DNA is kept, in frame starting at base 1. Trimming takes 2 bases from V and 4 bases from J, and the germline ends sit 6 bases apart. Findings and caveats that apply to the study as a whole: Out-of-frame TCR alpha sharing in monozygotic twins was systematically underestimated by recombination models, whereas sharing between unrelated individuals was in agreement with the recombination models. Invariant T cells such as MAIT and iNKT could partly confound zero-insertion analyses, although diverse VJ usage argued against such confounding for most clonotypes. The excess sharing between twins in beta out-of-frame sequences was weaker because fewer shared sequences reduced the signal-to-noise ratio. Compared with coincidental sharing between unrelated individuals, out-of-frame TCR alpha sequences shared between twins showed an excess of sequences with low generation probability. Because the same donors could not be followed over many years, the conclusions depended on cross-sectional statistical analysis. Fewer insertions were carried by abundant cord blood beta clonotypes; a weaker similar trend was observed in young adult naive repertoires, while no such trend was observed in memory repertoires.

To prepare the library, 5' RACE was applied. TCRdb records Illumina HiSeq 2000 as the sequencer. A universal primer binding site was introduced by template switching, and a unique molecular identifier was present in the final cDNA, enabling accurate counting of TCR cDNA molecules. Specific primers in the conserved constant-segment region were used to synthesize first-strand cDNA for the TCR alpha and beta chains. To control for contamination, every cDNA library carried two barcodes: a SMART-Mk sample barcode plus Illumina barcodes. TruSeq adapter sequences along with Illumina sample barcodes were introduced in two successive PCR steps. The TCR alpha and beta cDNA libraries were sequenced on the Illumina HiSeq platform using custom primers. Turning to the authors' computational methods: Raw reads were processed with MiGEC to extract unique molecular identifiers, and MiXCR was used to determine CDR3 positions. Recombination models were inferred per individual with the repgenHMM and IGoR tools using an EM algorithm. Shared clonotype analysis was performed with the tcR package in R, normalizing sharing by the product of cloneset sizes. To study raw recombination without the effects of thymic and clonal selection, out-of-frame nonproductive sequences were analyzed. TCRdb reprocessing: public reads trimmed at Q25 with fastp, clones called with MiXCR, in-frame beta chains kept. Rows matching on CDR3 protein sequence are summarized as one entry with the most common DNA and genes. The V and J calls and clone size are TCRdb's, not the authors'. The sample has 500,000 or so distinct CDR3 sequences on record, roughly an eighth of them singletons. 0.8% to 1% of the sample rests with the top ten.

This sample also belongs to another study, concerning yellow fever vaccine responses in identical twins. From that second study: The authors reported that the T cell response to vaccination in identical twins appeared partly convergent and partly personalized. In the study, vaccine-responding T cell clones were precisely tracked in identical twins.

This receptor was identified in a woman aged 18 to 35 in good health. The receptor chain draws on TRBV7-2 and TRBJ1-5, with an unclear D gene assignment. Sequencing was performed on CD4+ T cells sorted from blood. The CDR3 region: CASSLRQNQPQHF. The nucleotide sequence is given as TGTGCCAGCAGCTTAAGGCAAAATCAGCCCCAGCATTTT.